A single sample is the source of the 9 T cell receptor beta chains below, sequenced in a study of blood T cell repertoires in COVID-19. Assay used: immunoSEQ multiplex PCR; TCRdb lists only in-frame clones, some missing. The repertoire holds some 220,000 clones, with around 80% as singletons. The source material was peripheral blood. These receptors were collected from a man between 50 and 59 years old with active or convalescent COVID-19.

This rearrangement joins TRBV24-1 to TRBJ2-1; 8 positions match TRBD1. Germline CDR1 KGHDR, CDR2 SFDVKD. With 2 bases clipped from V and 5 bases from J, the junction kept 1 base outside the gene matches. This CDR3 region has 14 residues. This CDR3 reads CATSDYRGNNEQFF. In nucleotides, the CDR3 is TGTGCCACCAGTGATTACAGGGGGAACAATGAGCAGTTCTTC.

This clone was detected only once. V is TRBV9 and J is TRBJ1-4; D is unresolved. CDR1 SGDLS and CDR2 YYNGEE come from the germline V gene. CDR3 length: 14 residues. V gave up 0 bases and J gave up 0 bases, with 3 bases separating them. The CDR3 reads CASSVATTNEKLFF. The CDR3 nucleotides read TGTGCCAGCAGCGTAGCTACAACTAATGAAAAACTGTTTTTT.

This clone was picked up a small number of times. The rearrangement uses TRBV11-3 and TRBJ1-3; D not resolved. Looked up from germline, CDR1 is SGHNT and CDR2 is YENEEA. V lost 0 bases and J lost 4, with 13 bases in between. CDR3 length: 16 amino acids. This chain's CDR3 is CASSLEGNREGNTIYF. CDR3 DNA sequence: TGTGCCAGCAGCTTAGAGGGCAATAGAGAGGGAAACACCATATATTTT.

This clone was picked up a small number of times. This chain joins TRBV9 and TRBJ1-2; 9 nucleotides line up with TRBD1. V lost 3 bases, J lost 3 bases, and 6 bases stayed unmatched. The germline gives CDR1 SGDLS, CDR2 YYNGEE. The length of the CDR3 is 15 residues. CDR3 in amino acids: CASSAGTGSDYGYTF. CDR3 sequence (DNA): TGTGCCAGCAGCGCAGGGACAGGGTCAGACTATGGCTACACCTTC.

The chain couples TRBV19 to TRBJ2-1, with D tentatively TRBD1 (5 bases). The CDR3 has 13 residues. From germline, CDR1 is LNHDA and CDR2 SQIVND (reference sequence). V was pared by 4 bases and J by 5 bases, with 9 bases between. This CDR3 reads CASSTGNHNEQFF. The CDR3 coding sequence is TGTGCCAGTAGTACAGGGAACCACAATGAGCAGTTCTTC. Combining the CDR3 with reference TRBV19 and TRBJ2-1 gives the whole variable domain DGGITQSPKYLFRKEGQNVTLSCEQNLNHDAMYWYRQDPGQGLRLIYYSQIVNDFQKGDIAEGYSVSREKKESFPLTVTSAQKNPTAFYLCASSTGNHNEQFFGPGTRLTVL.

In this sample, this clone turned up many times. The V and J genes are TRBV28 and TRBJ1-1; perhaps TRBD1 as D (6 bases). V lost 0 bases and J 1 base, leaving 6 bases between the germline ends. Germline V gene lookup returns CDR1 MDHEN and CDR2 SYDVKM. The CDR3 covers 14 residues. DNA for the CDR3: TGTGCCAGCAGTTTATGGACAGGGAACACTGAAGCTTTCTTT. It translates to CASSLWTGNTEAFF.

Remarks on this clone: Other DNA sequences within the sample encode an identical CDR3. J is TRBJ1-2 and V is TRBV28, with D hard to call. The V end lost 6 bases, the J end lost 4 bases, and 9 bases lay between the germline ends. Germline V gives CDR1 MDHEN, CDR2 SYDVKM. The CDR3 sequence is 12 residues long. The DNA of the CDR3 is TGTGCCAGCAGCCTAGGGAGCTATGGCTACACCTTC. It encodes CASSLGSYGYTF.

The J gene is TRBJ2-1, the V gene TRBV2, with a possible D match to TRBD2 (5 bases). V was shortened by 7 bases and J by 9 bases, with 22 bases between the two germline ends. Germline CDR1 and CDR2: SNHLY and FYNNEI. This CDR3 has 15 amino acids. The CDR3: CASNGLQLLGGEQFF. The DNA for the CDR3 is TGTGCCAGCAATGGACTCCAACTCCTCGGCGGTGAGCAGTTCTTC. Using reference TRBV2 and TRBJ2-1 for the parts outside the CDR3, the full variable domain is EPEVTQTPSHQVTQMGQEVILRCVPISNHLYFYWYRQILGQKVEFLVSFYNNEISEKSEIFDDQFSVERPDGSNFTLKIRSTKLEDSAMYFCASNGLQLLGGEQFFGPGTRLTVL.

V and J are TRBV5-1 and TRBJ1-1, with D possibly being TRBD1 (5 bases). CDR3 length: 12 residues. CDR1 SGHRS and CDR2 YFSETQ come from the germline V gene. V shed 0 bases and J shed 7 bases, with 7 bases lying between them. CDR3 sequence (DNA): TGCGCCAGCAGCTTGGCCCAGGGTGAAGCTTTCTTT. Residues: CASSLAQGEAFF. Complete variable domain (other parts from reference TRBV5-1 and TRBJ1-1): KAGVTQTPRYLIKTRGQQVTLSCSPISGHRSVSWYQQTPGQGLQFLFEYFSETQRNKGNFPGRFSGRQFSNSRSEMNVSTLELGDSALYLCASSLAQGEAFFGQGTRLTVV.